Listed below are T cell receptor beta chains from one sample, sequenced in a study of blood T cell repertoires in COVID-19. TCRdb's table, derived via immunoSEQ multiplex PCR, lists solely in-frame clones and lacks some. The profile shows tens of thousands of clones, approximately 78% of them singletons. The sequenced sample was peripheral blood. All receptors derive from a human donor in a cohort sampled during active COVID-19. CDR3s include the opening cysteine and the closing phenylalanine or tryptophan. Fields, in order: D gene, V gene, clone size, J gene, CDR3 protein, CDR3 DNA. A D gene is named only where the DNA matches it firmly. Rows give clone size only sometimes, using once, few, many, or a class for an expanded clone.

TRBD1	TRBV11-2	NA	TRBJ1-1	CASSLSDRAIVNTEAFF	TGTGCCAGCAGCTTATCGGACAGGGCAATCGTGAACACTGAAGCTTTCTTT
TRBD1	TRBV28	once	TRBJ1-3	CASSLGTGENSGNTIYF	TGTGCCAGCAGTTTAGGGACAGGCGAAAACTCTGGAAACACCATATATTTT
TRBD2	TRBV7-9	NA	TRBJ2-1	CASSLAAGGPNEQFF	TGTGCCAGCAGCTTAGCCGCGGGAGGGCCGAATGAGCAGTTCTTC
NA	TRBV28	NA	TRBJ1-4	CASSILINEKLFF	TGTGCCAGCAGTATCCTAATTAATGAAAAACTGTTTTTT
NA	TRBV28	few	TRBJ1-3	CASSFPGLLSGNTIYF	TGTGCCAGCAGTTTCCCAGGCCTGCTCTCTGGAAACACCATATATTTT
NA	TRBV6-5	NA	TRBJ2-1	CASSYPGNNEQFF	TGTGCCAGCAGTTACCCGGGAAACAATGAGCAGTTCTTC
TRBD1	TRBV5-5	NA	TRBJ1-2	CASSLTPSQGAYGYTF	TGTGCCAGCAGCCTGACCCCCTCACAGGGGGCGTATGGCTACACCTTC
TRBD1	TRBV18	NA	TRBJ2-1	CASYQAKTGDNEQFF	TGTGCCAGCTACCAAGCCAAGACAGGGGACAATGAGCAGTTCTTC
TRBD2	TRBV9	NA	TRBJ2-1	CASSVVGLAIFNEQFF	TGTGCCAGCAGCGTAGTGGGACTAGCCATTTTCAATGAGCAGTTCTTC
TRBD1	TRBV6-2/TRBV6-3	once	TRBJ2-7	CASSYPTGGPSYEQYF	TGTGCCAGCAGTTACCCCACAGGGGGGCCCTCCTACGAGCAGTACTTC
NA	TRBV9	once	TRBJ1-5	CASSVGTLSNQPQHF	TGTGCCAGCAGCGTTGGGACACTTAGCAATCAGCCCCAGCATTTT
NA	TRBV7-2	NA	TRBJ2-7	CASSLSPYLEQYF	TGTGCCAGCAGCTTATCGCCATACCTAGAGCAGTACTTC
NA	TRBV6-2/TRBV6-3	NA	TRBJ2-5	CASSYSRGIQETQYF	TGTGCCAGCAGTTACTCTCGGGGGATCCAAGAGACCCAGTACTTC
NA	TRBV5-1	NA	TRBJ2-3	CASSQGRTADTQYF	TGCGCCAGCAGCCAGGGACGGACAGCAGATACGCAGTATTTT
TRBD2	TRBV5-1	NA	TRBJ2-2	CASSRQRLAAGELFF	TGCGCCAGCAGCCGGCAGCGACTAGCGGCCGGGGAGCTGTTTTTT
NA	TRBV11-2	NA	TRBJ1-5	CASSLSGYSNQPQHF	TGTGCCAGCAGCTTATCAGGTTATAGCAATCAGCCCCAGCATTTT
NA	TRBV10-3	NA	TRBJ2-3	CATGEGTQYF	TGTGCCACAGGGGAAGGTACGCAGTATTTT
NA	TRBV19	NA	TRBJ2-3	CASSVGAGTDTQYF	TGTGCCAGTAGTGTGGGGGCGGGCACAGATACGCAGTATTTT
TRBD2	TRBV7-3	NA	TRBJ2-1	CASSLRPTSSNEQFF	TGTGCCAGCAGCTTACGCCCGACTAGCTCCAATGAGCAGTTCTTC
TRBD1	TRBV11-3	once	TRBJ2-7	CASSPNPGQGAEEQYF	TGTGCCAGCAGCCCCAACCCGGGACAGGGGGCCGAGGAGCAGTACTTC
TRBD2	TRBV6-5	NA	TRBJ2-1	CASSPTSGNYNEQFF	TGTGCCAGCAGCCCAACTAGCGGTAACTACAATGAGCAGTTCTTC
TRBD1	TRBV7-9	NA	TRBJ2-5	CASSKTGRWETQYF	TGTGCCAGCAGCAAGACAGGGCGATGGGAGACCCAGTACTTC
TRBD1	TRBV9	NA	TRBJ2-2	CASSLQGGKTGELFF	TGTGCCAGCAGTCTACAAGGGGGCAAAACCGGGGAGCTGTTTTTT
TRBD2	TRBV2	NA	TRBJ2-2	CASTQRGLYTGELFF	TGTGCCAGCACTCAGCGGGGGCTTTACACCGGGGAGCTGTTTTTT
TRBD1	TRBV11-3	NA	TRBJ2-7	CASSSGGGKGVHSYEQYF	TGTGCCAGCAGCTCAGGGGGTGGGAAAGGCGTACACTCCTACGAGCAGTACTTC
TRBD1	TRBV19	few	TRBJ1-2	CASSLRDRALGYGYTF	TGTGCCAGTAGCCTGAGAGACAGGGCGTTAGGGTATGGCTACACCTTC
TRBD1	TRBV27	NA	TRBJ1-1	CASGQTGGYEAFF	TGTGCCAGCGGACAGACAGGGGGCTATGAAGCTTTCTTT
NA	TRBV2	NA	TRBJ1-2	CASSYKGGTNYGYTF	TGTGCCAGCAGCTACAAGGGGGGGACTAACTATGGCTACACCTTC
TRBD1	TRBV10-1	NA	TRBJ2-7	CASRNRGFDEQYF	TGCGCCAGCAGGAACAGGGGATTCGACGAGCAGTACTTC
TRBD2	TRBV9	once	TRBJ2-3	CASSPLAGGLSTDTQYF	TGTGCCAGCAGCCCATTAGCGGGGGGGCTGAGCACAGATACGCAGTATTTT
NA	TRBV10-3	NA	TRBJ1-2	CAISEDSWFGYTF	TGTGCCATCAGTGAGGACTCCTGGTTTGGCTACACCTTC
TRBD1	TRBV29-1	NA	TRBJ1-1	CSAGQGAILNTEAFF	TGCAGCGCAGGACAGGGGGCCATACTGAACACTGAAGCTTTCTTT
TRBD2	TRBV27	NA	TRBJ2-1	CASSLSGGAIEQFF	TGTGCCAGCAGTTTGTCGGGGGGGGCGATTGAGCAGTTCTTC
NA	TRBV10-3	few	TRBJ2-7	CAIGPMAYEQYF	TGTGCCATCGGCCCCATGGCCTACGAGCAGTACTTC
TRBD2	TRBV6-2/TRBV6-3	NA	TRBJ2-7	CASSFTGTSNYEQYF	TGTGCCAGCAGCTTCACCGGGACTAGTAATTACGAGCAGTACTTC
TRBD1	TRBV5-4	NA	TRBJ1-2	CASSSRQGAGYTF	TGTGCCAGCAGCTCACGACAGGGGGCTGGCTACACCTTC
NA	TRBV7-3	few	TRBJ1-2	CASSLTPGLTSGYTF	TGTGCCAGCAGCCTAACCCCGGGACTGACGAGTGGCTACACCTTC
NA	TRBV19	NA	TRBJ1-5	CASSIVLNSNQPQHF	TGTGCCAGTAGTATAGTGTTAAATAGCAATCAGCCCCAGCATTTT
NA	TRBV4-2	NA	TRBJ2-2	CASSQNRDTGELFF	TGTGCCAGCAGCCAAAACAGGGACACCGGGGAGCTGTTTTTT
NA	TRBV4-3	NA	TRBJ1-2	CASSQEAQSNYGYTF	TGCGCCAGCAGCCAAGAAGCGCAGAGTAACTATGGCTACACCTTC
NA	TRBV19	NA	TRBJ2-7	CASRYRETSYEQYF	TGTGCCAGCCGTTACAGGGAAACCTCCTACGAGCAGTACTTC
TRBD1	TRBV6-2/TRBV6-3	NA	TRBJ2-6	CASSWGQGRSGANVLTF	TGTGCCAGCAGTTGGGGACAGGGCCGCTCTGGGGCCAACGTCCTGACTTTC
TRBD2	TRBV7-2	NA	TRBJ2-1	CASSSAGTRAEQFF	TGTGCCAGCAGCTCGGCCGGGACTAGGGCCGAGCAGTTCTTC
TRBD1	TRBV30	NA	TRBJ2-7	CAWSVDRGYEQYF	TGTGCCTGGAGTGTTGACAGGGGATACGAGCAGTACTTC
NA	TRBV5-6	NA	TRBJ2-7	CASSLYVRGAENEQYF	TGTGCCAGCAGCTTGTACGTCCGGGGTGCGGAGAACGAGCAGTACTTC
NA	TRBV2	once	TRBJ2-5	CASRGGRDFQETQYF	TGTGCCAGCAGAGGGGGGAGGGATTTCCAAGAGACCCAGTACTTC
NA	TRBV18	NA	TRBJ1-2	CASSPLDKVPNYGYTF	TGTGCCAGCTCACCGCTGGACAAAGTACCTAACTATGGCTACACCTTC
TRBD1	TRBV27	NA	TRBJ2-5	CASRGAGTAQETQYF	TGTGCCAGCAGGGGTGCCGGGACAGCACAAGAGACCCAGTACTTC